A single sample gave rise to the 21 T cell receptor beta chains below, sequenced in a study of T cell repertoires in cytomegalovirus infection. TCRdb passed the reads through MiXCR, listing each CDR3 protein once. Of fewer than 300,000 distinct CDR3 sequences in the sample, about 26% were seen once. The specimen was PBMCs. These receptor sequences come from a human donor in good health (CMV status not recorded). Some clones in this sample may be carry-over from other donors' samples.

This clonotype was found a few times. This chain joins TRBV5-1 and TRBJ2-7; D call uncertain. V gave up 3 bases and J gave up 7 bases, with 8 bases separating them. This CDR3 is 11 amino acids long. Germline-derived CDR1 and CDR2 are SGHRS and YFSETQ. The CDR3 protein is CASSSLGEQYF. The CDR3 coding sequence is TGCGCCAGCAGCTCGCTAGGGGAGCAGTACTTC.

This clonotype has a handful of counts. The chain's CDR3 is CAITRDSNTYGYTF. CDR3 coding DNA: TGTGCCATCACCCGGGACAGCAACACCTATGGCTACACCTTC. This chain connects TRBV10-3 to TRBJ1-2; 7 bases fit TRBD1. Per germline, CDR1 ENHRY and CDR2 SYGVKD. After removal of 7 bases from V and 4 bases from J, the junction contained 9 bases not matched to a gene. The CDR3 contains 14 residues.

The rearrangement uses TRBV7-8 and TRBJ2-7; 11 bases match TRBD2. Germline lookup yields CDR1 SGHVS and CDR2 FQNEAQ. V was pared by 5 bases and J by 6 bases, with 9 bases of the junction left unmatched. The CDR3 is made up of 15 amino acids. CDR3 nucleotides: TGTGCCAGCAGCCCGACCCGACTAGCGGGGCCCGAGCAGTACGTC. Translation: CASSPTRLAGPEQYV.

This clonotype was seen repeatedly, ten times or more. The J gene is TRBJ2-7, the V gene TRBV7-2; 7 nucleotides agree with TRBD2. With V trimmed by 0 bases and J by 3 bases, 8 bases remained unmatched. In germline, CDR1 is SGHTA, CDR2 FQGNSA. CDR3 length equals 16 residues. The CDR3: CASSLALGGSLYEQYF. The CDR3 DNA reads as TGTGCCAGCAGCTTAGCTCTTGGCGGGAGCCTCTACGAGCAGTACTTC.

This chain joins TRBV4-3 and TRBJ2-1; D uncertain. The CDR3 consists of 13 residues. Trimming pared 0 bases from V and 10 bases from J, leaving 10 bases between. Per the germline V gene, CDR1 is LGHNA and CDR2 is YSLEER. CDR3 bases: TGCGCCAGCAGCCAAGAAGAGGCAAGGGAGCAGTTCTTC. Amino acid sequence: CASSQEEAREQFF.

At least ten counts were recorded for this clonotype. The chain carries TRBV6-2 or TRBV6-3 and TRBJ2-1; D gene uncertain. Germline CDR1 reads MNHEY; CDR2 reads SVGEGT. V was trimmed by 2 bases and J by 0 bases, leaving 2 bases between them. CDR3 length: 13 residues. The CDR3: CASSYSSYNEQFF. DNA of the CDR3: TGTGCCAGCAGTTACAGCTCCTACAATGAGCAGTTCTTC.

V usage is TRBV29-1 and J usage is TRBJ2-5, with D tentatively TRBD1 (5 bases). The germline V gene encodes CDR1 SQVTM and CDR2 ANQGSEA. This CDR3 contains 12 residues. V was pared by 6 bases and J by 4 bases, with 12 bases between. This CDR3 is CSVLQGIETQYF. Written as DNA, the CDR3 is TGCAGCGTCCTTCAGGGAATAGAGACCCAGTACTTC.

This clonotype was found a few times. This chain joins TRBV27 and TRBJ1-2; TRBD1 agrees at 8 bases. The CDR3 has 15 residues. Germline V gene data show CDR1 as MNHEY and CDR2 as SMNVEV (reference sequence). The V segment lost 4 bases and the J segment 0 bases; nucleotides outside the gene matches: 4. The CDR3 DNA follows: TGTGCCAGCAGTTCTTACAGGGGGGCTAACTATGGCTACACCTTC. Translation: CASSSYRGANYGYTF.

In its sample, this clonotype was seen a few times. The chain uses TRBV11-2 and TRBJ1-5, with TRBD1 matching 7 bases. The germline CDR1 and CDR2 sequences are SGHAT and FQNNGV. Trimming removed 1 base from V and 3 bases from J; junction bases left unmatched: 3. This CDR3 region has 15 residues. The CDR3: CASSLAGGPNQPQHF. The CDR3 DNA sequence: TGTGCCAGCAGCTTAGCAGGGGGTCCCAATCAGCCCCAGCATTTT.

This clonotype was picked up many times. The V and J genes are TRBV28 and TRBJ1-2; D gene uncertain. The CDR3 consists of 14 residues. V lost 4 bases and J lost 7, with 16 bases in between. CDR1 is MDHEN, CDR2 SYDVKM, per germline. The CDR3 coding sequence is TGTGCCAGCAGTTCTACGGGTCAGGCGGCTGGCTACACCTTC. It translates to CASSSTGQAAGYTF.

This clonotype was seen more than once but under ten times. The chain carries TRBV11-2 and TRBJ2-1, with TRBD1 identical over 10 bases. The J segment lost 9 bases and the V segment lost 2 bases, leaving 10 bases of the junction unmatched. The CDR3 covers 16 residues. Germline V gene sequence: CDR1 SGHAT, CDR2 FQNNGV. The CDR3 region is CASSLRRQGAPSEQFF. As DNA, the CDR3 is TGTGCCAGCAGCTTACGGAGACAGGGGGCGCCATCTGAGCAGTTCTTC.

The V gene is TRBV12-3 or TRBV12-4, the J gene TRBJ1-1; no definite D call. The germline V and J ends were trimmed by 6 bases and 0 bases, with 8 bases remaining between them. The CDR3 loop spans 13 amino acids. CDR3 residues: CASRWNMNTEAFF. The DNA for the CDR3 is TGTGCCAGCAGGTGGAACATGAACACTGAAGCTTTCTTT.

This clonotype was observed many times. In nucleotides, the CDR3 is TGTGCCAGCAGTGCCCAGGATAATGCTCAAGAGACCCAGTACTTC. Encoded protein: CASSAQDNAQETQYF. The V and J genes are TRBV28 and TRBJ2-5; D gene ambiguous. Trimming took off 5 bases at V and 2 bases at J, with 15 bases between the two ends. Germline CDR1 MDHEN, CDR2 SYDVKM. This CDR3 has 15 amino acids.

This clonotype has just a few counts. The chain combines TRBV7-2 with TRBJ1-6; perhaps TRBD1 as D (5 bases). The CDR3 length is 14 residues. Trimming cost V 1 base and J 7 bases, with 8 bases left between them. Germline V CDR1 and CDR2: SGHTA, FQGNSA. The CDR3 DNA sequence: TGTGCCAGCAGCTTAGTAGGGGCGAATTCACCCCTCCACTTT. Translated, it gives CASSLVGANSPLHF.

In this sample, this clonotype turned up many times. The chain has TRBV7-2 and TRBJ1-1; D not resolved. Between the trimmed V and J ends, which lost 5 bases and 1 base, there was a span of 11 bases. The CDR3 runs 14 residues. Germline CDR1 SGHTA, CDR2 FQGNSA. CDR3 loop: CASSPSLWNTEAFF. The DNA for the CDR3 is TGTGCCAGCAGCCCGAGCCTATGGAACACTGAAGCTTTCTTT.

This clonotype was counted only a few times. The chain has TRBV11-2 and TRBJ1-1; D unclear. The CDR3 loop spans 12 amino acids. The germline gives CDR1 SGHAT, CDR2 FQNNGV. Trimming removed 5 bases from V and 8 bases from J, with 12 bases in between. This chain's CDR3 is CASSQPGSEAFF. The CDR3 coding sequence is TGTGCCAGCAGCCAGCCGGGATCCGAAGCTTTCTTT.

V and J are TRBV19 and TRBJ2-1, with 11 bases lining up with TRBD2. This CDR3 is built from 16 residues. The V gene end was trimmed by 5 bases and the J gene end by 3 bases; junction bases not matched to a gene: 6. Looked up from germline, CDR1 is LNHDA and CDR2 is SQIVND (reference sequence). CDR3 amino acids: CASSESGTSGYNEQFF. The CDR3 DNA sequence: TGTGCCAGTAGTGAATCCGGGACTAGCGGCTACAATGAGCAGTTCTTC.

This chain connects TRBV7-9 to TRBJ2-7, with D hard to call. The ends were cut back, 0 bases at V and 6 bases at J, with 6 bases in the middle. The CDR3 spans 12 residues. Per the germline V gene, CDR1 is SEHNR and CDR2 is FQNEAQ (reference sequence). The CDR3, as DNA: TGTGCCAGCAGCTTAGCGGACGGCGAGCAGTACTTC. Protein product: CASSLADGEQYF.

V is TRBV10-3 and J is TRBJ2-1; 8 bases fit TRBD2. V dropped 4 bases and J dropped 2; count of bases not matched to a gene: 4. Germline CDR1 reads ENHRY; CDR2 reads SYGVKD. The CDR3 spans 15 residues. CDR3 region: CAISGAAGAYNEQFF. The CDR3 region has the DNA TGTGCCATCAGTGGTGCAGCGGGAGCCTACAATGAGCAGTTCTTC.

This clonotype has just a few counts. Written as DNA, the CDR3 is TGTGCCAGCAGCCCCAGGACAGGCCCCTACAATGAGCAGTTCTTC. Translating gives CASSPRTGPYNEQFF. This chain uses TRBV2 with TRBJ2-1, with 7 bases fitting TRBD1. The CDR3 contains 15 residues. Per the germline V gene, CDR1 is SNHLY and CDR2 is FYNNEI. Trimming cost V 6 bases and J 2 bases; bases outside gene matches: 7.

This clonotype was seen more than once but under ten times. The chain combines TRBV11-3 with TRBJ2-1; no clear D. Between the trimmed V and J ends, which lost 1 base and 6 bases, there was a span of 19 bases. The length of the CDR3 is 17 residues. CDR1 and CDR2 from the germline V gene are SGHNT and YENEEA. The CDR3 sequence: CASSLVWEPLLANEQFF. As DNA, the CDR3 is TGTGCCAGCAGCTTAGTTTGGGAACCCCTGTTGGCCAATGAGCAGTTCTTC.